Below are 5 T cell receptor beta chains sequenced from a single sample in a study of human T cells and chemical hapten exposure. Time point: patch test 1, 2 weeks after DPC sensitization. Treatment noted: therapeutic diphenylcyclopropenone sensitization with weekly scalp DPC. TCRdb re-analysed the RACE reads in MiXCR, keeping a single row per CDR3 protein. The table lists about 380,000 distinct CDR3 sequences, around 5% of them singletons, with about 2.1% in the top ten. The specimen was whole blood, collected in connection with sensitization to the hapten diphenylcyclopropenone (DPC). All receptors come from a woman aged 45-59 years with alopecia areata. Some clones in this sample may be carry-over from other donors' samples.

This clonotype showed up many times. The V gene is TRBV11-2, the J gene TRBJ1-6; D call uncertain. Deletions cut 0 bases from V and 6 bases from J, with 3 bases between. The CDR3 is made up of 13 amino acids. Germline values: CDR1 SGHAT, CDR2 FQNNGV. The CDR3 coding sequence is TGTGCCAGCAGCTTAGAGCCTAATTCACCCCTCCACTTT. Its translation: CASSLEPNSPLHF.

This clonotype turned up a few times. This rearrangement joins TRBV12-5 to TRBJ2-2, with TRBD2 matching over 10 bases. The CDR3 covers 16 residues. Per germline, CDR1 LGHNT and CDR2 FRNRAP. The V and J ends lost 1 base and 12 bases, in that order; junction bases with no gene match: 11. The CDR3 protein is CASGLGLAGANWQLFF. CDR3 bases: TGTGCTAGTGGTTTGGGGCTAGCGGGGGCCAACTGGCAGCTGTTTTTT.

The table lists this clonotype with a few counts. V gene TRBV6-5 combines with J gene TRBJ1-5; possible D gene TRBD1, 5 bases. Between the trimmed V and J ends, which lost 2 bases and 5 bases, there was a span of 10 bases. Germline loops: CDR1 MNHEY, CDR2 SVGAGI. The CDR3 covers 14 residues. Here the CDR3 reads CASSYGGTDQPQHF. The CDR3 DNA reads TGTGCCAGCAGTTACGGGGGGACCGATCAGCCCCAGCATTTT.

This clonotype was detected a few times. The chain is built from TRBV7-9 and TRBJ1-1; D is uncertain. The germline gives CDR1 SEHNR, CDR2 FQNEAQ (reference sequence). V lost 5 bases to trimming and J lost 4 bases, with 14 bases between them. The CDR3 has 14 amino acids. The CDR3 sequence: CASSPTDKVTEAFF. CDR3 coding DNA: TGTGCCAGCAGCCCCACCGATAAGGTCACTGAAGCTTTCTTT.

This clonotype was recorded many times. V usage is TRBV20-1 and J usage is TRBJ2-2; 11 nucleotides line up with TRBD2. Germline V lookup: CDR1 DFQATT, CDR2 SNEGSKA (reference sequence). CDR3 length: 16 amino acids. V lost 0 bases, J lost 4 bases, and 4 bases stayed unmatched. CDR3 sequence (DNA): TGCAGTGCTAGAGATGGGACTAGCGGATTCACCGGGGAGCTGTTTTTT. Amino acid sequence: CSARDGTSGFTGELFF.